This TCR beta chain was sequenced in a study of cytomegalovirus exposure and HLA in healthy donors. Unmatched junction bases numbered 10, after V lost 5 bases and J lost 1 base. The CDR3 has 17 residues. CDR1 and CDR2 from the germline V gene are LNHDA and SQIVND (reference sequence). Study-level points and caveats: TCR association rates varied by HLA locus in a later analysis, with DRB1 highest and HLA-C lowest. The analysis excluded some indistinguishable V segments, including TRBV6-2 and TRBV6-3.

PCR employed 60 Vbeta and 13 Jbeta primers. Data came from immunoSEQ multiplex PCR; TCRdb stores just in-frame clones and leaves some out. Among about 160,000 clones listed, 87% were seen once. On this clone itself: The antigen remains unidentified.

Sequenced material: PBMCs. This receptor was identified in a woman in her 30s in good health and CMV-seronegative. V and J are TRBV19 and TRBJ1-5; 8 positions match TRBD1. In DNA, the CDR3 is TGTGCCAGTAGTCCGCATGAGGGGACAGGAAGCAATCAGCCCCAGCATTTT. It specifies CASSPHEGTGSNQPQHF.